This TCR beta chain derives from a study of blood T cells in healthy people across ages. CDR1 and CDR2 from the germline V gene are SGHDN and FVKESK. The length of the CDR3 is 15 residues. As concerns this clonotype: As yet, its antigen is unknown.

Findings of the study overall: Older age went with lower TCR beta diversity per million T cells, in a roughly linear way.

The second PCR ran about 6 to 11 cycles with a sample-barcoded 5' primer and J-beta primers. Every sample produced at least 2.5 million CDR3-containing paired-end reads. TCRdb independently ran MiXCR on the 5' RACE reads; one entry per CDR3 protein. The sample has roughly 700,000 distinct CDR3 sequences, roughly 25% seen once; the top ten hold roughly 9%. These data were likewise used in another study, on T cells of mothers and their children. From that paper: Mothers gave over 9.5 million TCR beta CDR3 reads each, and children about 3 million each.

Sequencing input: blood. This chain uses TRBV14 with TRBJ2-1, with a possible D match to TRBD2 (5 bases). TRBJ2-5 matches the DNA end more closely, so the J call is doubtful. This TCR came from a boy younger than 18 in good health. The CDR3 DNA follows: TGTGCCAGCAGCCAAGTAACTAGGTCCAGGGAGACCCAGTACTTC. Protein: CASSQVTRSRETQYF.